The entry that follows covers one TCR beta chain sequence. It lacks a known antigen. A much bigger clone sits one base away, suggesting this may be a read error. TCR CDR3 regions were amplified from genomic DNA by multiplex PCR using the deep immunoSEQ assay. Extracted genomic DNA from each cell subset was distributed evenly across all wells of several immunoSEQ 96-well plates, and each plate was treated as a replicate. For sorted subsets, each replicate PCR was loaded with approximately 200 ng genomic DNA, equivalent to about 33,000 T cell genomes. Purified libraries were measured with a Qubit 3.0 fluorometer, size-checked on a Bioanalyzer 2100, and measured again with the KAPA Library Quantification kit. Each immunoSEQ 96-well plate was sequenced on its own single-read 150-cycle Illumina NextSeq 550 flow cell. The authors' pipeline ran thus. Because the immunoSEQ output held only junctional sequences and lacked quality scores, the filtering could not match the filtering applied to full-length reads. To assign V/J genes and CDR3, sequences were annotated using PyIR, a Python wrapper for IgBLAST v1.9, with IMGT germline references. Reads were filtered out if the reads had weak V/J assignments (E-value above 1e-6), no CDR3, stop codons, out-of-frame junctions, or ambiguous translated residues. V3J clonotypes were defined as sequences sharing the same inferred V gene, J gene, and CDR3 amino acid sequence. The percentage overlap between two repertoires was calculated by dividing the number of shared unique clonotypes by the size of the smaller repertoire. Three approaches were used to assess repertoire richness: RTK rarefaction, the Chao1 estimator, and Recon v2.1 estimates of unobserved clonotypes. Generation probabilities were computed with OLGA for all TCRbeta clonotypes obtained by the gDNA method from a handful of donors. This immuneACCESS table, as held by TCRdb, lists in-frame sequences with V and J called but not all clones. Of the missing ones, under half trace to an unresolved V gene in checked studies; the others have no known cause. V and J calls and clone size come straight from that table; D and trimming were deduced from the DNA. This sample gives roughly 220,000 clones in total; 60% to 80% of them show up just once. The top ten clones comprise around 10% of the sample.

The data belong to a study of shared clonotypes between healthy human individuals (dated by TCRdb to the early 2020s). Concerning the study at large: The cohort included a few men and a couple of women between 18 and 49 years of age. Leukapheresis yielded between about 0.85 and 9.5 billion PBMCs per donor. To increase sequencing depth and limit assay-specific biases, different laboratories used diverse techniques to prepare libraries and sequence TCR repertoires. To estimate repertoire size and how much clonotype sharing occurs between individuals, the study deeply sequenced the blood TCR repertoires of several healthy adults. Per donor, three plates each were used for CD4 naive and CD4 memory, two for CD8 naive, and one for CD8 memory.

Donors were healthy HIV-negative adults with no recently reported acute infections or vaccinations. All donors were Caucasian adults living in Nashville, Tennessee, USA. CD4+ T cells were enriched through magnetic negative selection, after which naive cells were positively selected on CD45RA and the remaining negative fraction served as the memory subset. After blood collection by leukapheresis, PBMCs were isolated using Ficoll-Histopaque density gradient centrifugation and then cryopreserved in the vapor phase of liquid nitrogen. Analytical flow cytometry was used to check the purity and quantity of every magnetically sorted T cell population. Genomic DNA was isolated from each sorted fraction and quantified by UV absorbance on a Nanodrop 2000c. General conclusions and limits of the study: Even with the large sequencing depth, rarefaction of the sorted-subset datasets indicated that sequencing was incomplete. Clonotypes shared by all four sorted-subset donors showed higher generation probabilities than non-shared clonotypes. Naive subsets generally had larger estimated clonotype richness than memory subsets. Sampling was limited to blood, and TCR repertoires in tissue likely differ from TCR repertoires in blood. Because the study included only a small number of donors, the genetic and exposure-history diversity represented was limited. About 5% of naive CD4, roughly 3.6% of naive CD8, roughly 2.4% of memory CD4, and 0.4% of memory CD8 clonotypes were shared across four donors. Pairwise subsampling indicated that sequencing depth was expected to affect the degree of clonotype sharing among donors.

CDR1 and CDR2 are read off the germline V gene as MDHEN and SYDVKM. From V the trimming removes 2 bases and from J it removes 7 bases, while the gene matches leave 12 bases of the junction unaccounted for. The cysteine opens and the phenylalanine closes a CDR3 of 16 amino acids. Left in the record is the CDR3 DNA by itself, 48 bases read in frame from the first base. Material for sequencing was memory CD4+ T cells sorted from blood. The sample's cell subset or site label is to be understood as: CD45RA-negative fraction. The chain couples TRBV28 to TRBJ2-3, with 7 junctional bases fitting TRBD2. This TCR was sampled from a man aged 25 to 40 in good health. The nucleotide sequence is given as TGTGCCAGCAGTTTAATGGCGGGAGTAACTACAAATACGCAGTATTTT. It translates to CASSLMAGVTTNTQYF.